This TCR beta chain was identified during a study of Ad26.COV2.S vaccination and SARS-CoV-2 variants. The treatment: some 20 received Ad26.COV2.S at low or high dose, single or two shots; about 5 received placebo; per-sample allocation not given. It was on day 63 after the first vaccine or placebo injection that samples were taken. The shot given was an Ad26 vector that makes Wuhan-strain SARS-CoV-2 spike. The data were produced by immunoSEQ multiplex PCR, yet TCRdb's version contains in-frame clones alone and is incomplete. The table shows about 320,000 clones, with roughly nine tenths occurring only once. Trimming took 6 bases from V and 0 from J, leaving 9 bases between them. This CDR3 has 14 residues. The germline gives CDR1 SNHLY, CDR2 FYNNEI.

This clonotype was sampled from a person aged 18-60 years who received the Ad26.COV2.S COVID-19 vaccine or a placebo. Sequenced here: peripheral blood, sampled in a trial of Ad26.COV2.S vaccine versus placebo. The chain links TRBV2 to TRBJ1-3, with D unclear. The CDR3 DNA is TGTGCCAGCAGGGGGTGGGGCTCTGGAAACACCATATATTTT. Its translation is CASRGWGSGNTIYF.